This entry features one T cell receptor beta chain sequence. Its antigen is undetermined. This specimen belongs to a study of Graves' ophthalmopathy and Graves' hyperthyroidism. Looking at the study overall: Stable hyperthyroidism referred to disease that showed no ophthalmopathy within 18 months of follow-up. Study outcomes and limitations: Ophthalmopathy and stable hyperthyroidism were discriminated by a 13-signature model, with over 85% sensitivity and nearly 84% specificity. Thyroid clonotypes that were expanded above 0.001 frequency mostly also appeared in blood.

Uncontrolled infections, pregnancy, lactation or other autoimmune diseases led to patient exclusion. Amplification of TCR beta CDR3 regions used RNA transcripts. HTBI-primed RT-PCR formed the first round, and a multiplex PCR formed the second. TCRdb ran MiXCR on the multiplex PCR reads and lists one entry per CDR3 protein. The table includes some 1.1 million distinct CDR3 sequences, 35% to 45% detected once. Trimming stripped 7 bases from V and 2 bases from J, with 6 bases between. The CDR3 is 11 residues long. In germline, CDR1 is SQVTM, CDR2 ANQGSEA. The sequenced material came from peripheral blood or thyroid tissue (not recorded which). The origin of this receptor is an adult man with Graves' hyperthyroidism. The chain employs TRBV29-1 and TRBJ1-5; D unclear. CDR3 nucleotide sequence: TGCAGCGAACGGGGCAATCAGCCCCAGCATTTT. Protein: CSERGNQPQHF.